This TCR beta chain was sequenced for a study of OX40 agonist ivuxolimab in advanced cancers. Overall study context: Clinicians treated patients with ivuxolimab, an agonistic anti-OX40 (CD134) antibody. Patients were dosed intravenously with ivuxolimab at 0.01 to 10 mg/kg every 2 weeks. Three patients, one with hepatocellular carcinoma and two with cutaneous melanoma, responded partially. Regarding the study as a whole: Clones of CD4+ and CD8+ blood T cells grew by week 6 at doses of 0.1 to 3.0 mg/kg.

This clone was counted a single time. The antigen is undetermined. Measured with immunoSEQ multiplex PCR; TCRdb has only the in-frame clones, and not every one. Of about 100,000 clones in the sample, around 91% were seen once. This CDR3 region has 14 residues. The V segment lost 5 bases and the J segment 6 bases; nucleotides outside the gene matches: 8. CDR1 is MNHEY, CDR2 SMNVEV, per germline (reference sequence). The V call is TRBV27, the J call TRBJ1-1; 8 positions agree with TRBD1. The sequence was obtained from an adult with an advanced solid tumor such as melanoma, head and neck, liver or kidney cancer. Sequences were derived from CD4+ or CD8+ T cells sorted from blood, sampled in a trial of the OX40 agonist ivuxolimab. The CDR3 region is CASSKTQGGAEAFF. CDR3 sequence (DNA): TGTGCCAGCAGTAAAACACAGGGGGGCGCTGAAGCTTTCTTT.